This T cell receptor beta chain was captured by sequencing in a study of shared clonotypes between healthy human individuals. Profiled with immunoSEQ multiplex PCR; TCRdb holds only in-frame clones, not every one. The sample carries around 1 million clones, around 80% recorded once. Trimming cost V 2 bases and J 0 bases, with 12 bases left between them. This CDR3 region has 16 residues. CDR1 SGHVS and CDR2 FNYEAQ come from the germline V gene. The source material was memory CD4+ T cells sorted from blood. Subset given: CD45RA-negative fraction. This TCR was recovered from a man in his late teens or twenties in good health. The V and J genes are TRBV7-6 and TRBJ2-3; D may be TRBD2 (5 bases). CDR3 in amino acids: CASSLRAAGSTDTQYF. For the CDR3, the DNA is TGTGCCAGCAGCTTAAGAGCGGCAGGCAGCACAGATACGCAGTATTTT.